Following are 19 T cell receptor beta chains from one sample sequenced in a study of blood T cell repertoires in COVID-19. Assay used: immunoSEQ multiplex PCR; TCRdb lists only in-frame clones, some missing. The data hold about 320,000 clones, with 75% to 85% observed a single time. Specimen: peripheral blood. These receptors were obtained from a human donor in a cohort sampled during active COVID-19.

The V and J genes are TRBV18 and TRBJ1-1; no reliable D call. The germline gives CDR1 KGHSH, CDR2 LQKENI. The CDR3 covers 11 residues. Trimming shortened V by 3 bases and J by 12 bases, and 11 bases separated the two germline ends. The CDR3 bases are TGTGCCAGCTCACCGGGGAGGGAAACTTTCTTT. Translation gives CASSPGRETFF.

The genes are TRBV5-5 and TRBJ1-2; TRBD1 might be the D (5 bases). CDR3 length equals 13 residues. V lost 6 bases and J 3 bases, leaving 12 bases between the germline ends. CDR1 and CDR2 (germline): SGHKS, YYEKEE (reference sequence). CDR3 in DNA: TGTGCCAGCACCCGCTGGGGGGACTATGGCTACACCTTC. It yields the protein CASTRWGDYGYTF.

This clone came up a few times. The chain carries TRBV27 and TRBJ1-1; TRBD1 might be the D (6 bases). This CDR3 spans 12 amino acids. Per germline, CDR1 MNHEY and CDR2 SMNVEV (reference sequence). Trimming took 3 bases from V and 5 from J, leaving 7 bases between them. CDR3 sequence: CASSFQGTEAFF. The CDR3 DNA follows: TGTGCCAGCAGTTTCCAGGGGACTGAAGCTTTCTTT.

CDR3 in DNA: TGTGCCAGTAGACCAAACGGAGGGACAGCTAACTATGGCTACACCTTC. Protein sequence: CASRPNGGTANYGYTF. This rearrangement joins TRBV19 to TRBJ1-2; 7 nucleotides align to TRBD1. CDR1 is LNHDA and CDR2 is SQIVND in the germline V gene (reference sequence). This CDR3 has 16 amino acids. V lost 6 bases, J lost 0 bases, and 10 bases stayed unmatched.

The rearrangement uses TRBV4-1 and TRBJ2-7; 7 nucleotides agree with TRBD1. J gave up 3 bases and V 1 base, and 21 bases lay outside the gene matches. CDR1 and CDR2 (germline): MGHRA, YSYEKL. There are 20 residues in the CDR3. The CDR3 protein is CASSQGTGVSGTPLVYEQYF. For the CDR3, the DNA is TGCGCCAGCAGCCAAGGCACAGGGGTTTCGGGCACTCCTCTGGTCTACGAGCAGTACTTC.

The chain employs TRBV5-1 and TRBJ2-3, with 10 nucleotides matching TRBD2. Germline trimming cut 4 bases from V and 2 bases from J; bases unmatched to any gene: 13. The germline gives CDR1 SGHRS, CDR2 YFSETQ. The CDR3 consists of 18 residues. The CDR3 DNA is TGCGCCAGCAGCCAGGGACTAGCGTTGACAAACCCCACAGATACGCAGTATTTT. Residues: CASSQGLALTNPTDTQYF.

This clone was counted a single time. The genes are TRBV19 and TRBJ1-1, with D unclear. The CDR3 is 13 residues long. Germline V gene data show CDR1 as LNHDA and CDR2 as SQIVND (reference sequence). V lost 3 bases to trimming and J lost 4 bases, with 9 bases between them. The CDR3 is CASSIQKSTEAFF. In DNA form, the CDR3 reads TGTGCCAGTAGTATTCAAAAGAGCACTGAAGCTTTCTTT.

The V call is TRBV11-2, the J call TRBJ2-1; weak D call: TRBD1 (6 bases). CDR1 SGHAT and CDR2 FQNNGV come from the germline V gene. V dropped 7 bases and J dropped 0 bases, with 13 bases sitting between them. The CDR3 runs 15 residues. CDR3 DNA: TGTGCCAGCAAAAGCGGACAGAGCTCCTACAATGAGCAGTTCTTC. Translating gives CASKSGQSSYNEQFF.

The chain couples TRBV7-2 to TRBJ1-2; no reliable D call. The germline V gene has CDR1 SGHTA and CDR2 FQGNSA. V was trimmed by 5 bases and J by 7 bases, leaving 14 bases between them. This CDR3 is 13 amino acids long. CDR3 loop: CASSPREFSGYTF. The CDR3 nucleotides are TGTGCCAGCAGCCCCCGGGAGTTCTCTGGCTACACCTTC.

The chain joins TRBV11-2 to TRBJ2-3; no definite D call. Looked up from germline, CDR1 is SGHAT and CDR2 is FQNNGV. This CDR3 has 12 amino acids. The V end was cut by 5 bases, the J end by 6 bases, with 9 bases between. This CDR3 is CASSAHRDTQYF. DNA of the CDR3: TGTGCCAGCAGCGCACACCGCGATACGCAGTATTTT.

The chain uses TRBV6-1 and TRBJ1-3; D is undetermined. The V gene lost 1 base and the J gene lost 2 bases, with 3 bases spanning the gap. This CDR3 contains 13 residues. CDR1 and CDR2 from the germline V gene are MNHNS and SASEGT. The CDR3 is CASSEGPGNTIYF. The CDR3 nucleotides are TGTGCCAGCAGTGAAGGGCCTGGAAACACCATATATTTT.

This clone has just one count. In nucleotides, the CDR3 is TGTGCCAGCAGCCGCGGGCAGGACTCCTACGAGCAGTACTTC. Its protein product is CASSRGQDSYEQYF. This chain uses TRBV7-9 with TRBJ2-7, with D perhaps TRBD2 (5 bases). The length of the CDR3 is 14 residues. Germline V gene sequence: CDR1 SEHNR, CDR2 FQNEAQ (reference sequence). V lost 5 bases and J lost 0, with 11 bases in between. Together with reference TRBV7-9 and TRBJ2-7, the CDR3 gives the full variable domain: DTGVSQNPRHKITKRGQNVTFRCDPISEHNRLYWYRQTLGQGPEFLTYFQNEAQLEKSRLLSDRFSAERPKGSFSTLEIQRTEQGDSAMYLCASSRGQDSYEQYFGPGTRLTVT.

The CDR3 DNA reads as TGTGCCACCCGTAAGGAACGGGGGTTCTACAATGAGCAGTTCTTC. Its protein product is CATRKERGFYNEQFF. The V call is TRBV19, the J call TRBJ2-1, with TRBD2 as a possible D gene (6 bases). The V end was cut by 10 bases, the J end by 3 bases, with 19 bases between. CDR1 and CDR2 from the germline V gene are LNHDA and SQIVND (reference sequence). This CDR3 is built from 15 residues.

The chain uses TRBV7-9 and TRBJ1-6, with TRBD1 matching 9 bases. This CDR3 has 15 amino acids. CDR1 is SEHNR and CDR2 is FQNEAQ in the germline V gene (reference sequence). The ends lost 1 base at V and 10 bases at J; junction bases unmatched: 5. This chain's CDR3 is CASSLETGGWSPLHF. The DNA for the CDR3 is TGTGCCAGCAGCTTAGAAACAGGGGGCTGGTCACCCCTCCACTTT.

The rearrangement joins TRBV29-1 to TRBJ1-2; D is uncertain. The CDR3 loop spans 11 amino acids. Germline V gene sequence: CDR1 SQVTM, CDR2 ANQGSEA. V gave up 4 bases and J gave up 7 bases, with 10 bases separating them. The CDR3 is CSVVQTFGYTF. CDR3 nucleotide sequence: TGCAGCGTTGTTCAGACTTTTGGCTACACCTTC.

The chain uses TRBV7-2 and TRBJ2-3; TRBD2 agrees at 13 bases. This CDR3 is 16 amino acids long. Trimming took 6 bases from V and 2 from J; bases not matched to a gene: 5. Germline CDR1 and CDR2: SGHTA and FQGNSA. The chain's CDR3 is CASRVTSGGTTDTQYF. In nucleotides, the CDR3 is TGTGCCAGCAGAGTGACTAGCGGGGGGACCACAGATACGCAGTATTTT.

The chain is built from TRBV15 and TRBJ1-1, with D unresolved. The CDR3 runs 12 residues. V was trimmed by 8 bases and J by 4 bases, leaving 11 bases between them. Per the germline V gene, CDR1 is LNHNV and CDR2 is YYDKDF (reference sequence). CDR3 sequence (DNA): TGTGCCACCCACAGTTACGGCACTGAAGCTTTCTTT. This gives the protein CATHSYGTEAFF.

This chain uses TRBV10-1 with TRBJ1-4; no definite D call. The CDR3 has 14 residues. V lost 3 bases and J 7 bases, leaving 12 bases between the germline ends. Germline loops: CDR1 WNHNN, CDR2 SYGVQD (reference sequence). The CDR3 sequence is CASSDTPGGEKLFF. In DNA form, the CDR3 reads TGCGCCAGCAGTGATACTCCCGGTGGTGAAAAACTGTTTTTT.

This clone is a singleton in its sample. The gene calls are TRBV24-1 and TRBJ1-5, with D possibly TRBD1 on 6 matching bases. There are 14 residues in the CDR3. Germline V lookup: CDR1 KGHDR, CDR2 SFDVKD. V lost 4 bases, J lost 4 bases, and 10 bases lay in between. This CDR3 is CATSDLDSNQPQHF. As DNA, the CDR3 is TGTGCCACCAGTGACCTGGACAGTAATCAGCCCCAGCATTTT.